This TCR beta chain stems from a study of CD8+ T cells in alopecia areata. PBMCs were stained for CD3, CD4 and CD8, and CD4+ and CD8+ T cells were sorted. The CDR3 contains 14 residues. V was cut by 4 bases and J by 5 bases, with 11 bases left in between. Germline lookup yields CDR1 LNHDA and CDR2 SQIVND (reference sequence). Reverse transcribed after extraction, RNA yielded cDNA as the sequencing template. Produced via immunoSEQ multiplex PCR; TCRdb's table is partial and in-frame only. The sample comprises approximately 98,000 clones, 55% to 60% of which are singletons, and 20% to 30% rests with the top ten. This clone has just a few counts.

The TCR was taken from a human donor with alopecia areata. The chain carries TRBV19 and TRBJ1-4; D is uncertain. The sequenced sample was NKG2D-low CD8+ T cells sorted from blood. For the CDR3, the DNA is TGTGCCAGTAGTAGTGGACCGCTAAATGAAAAACTGTTTTTT. Translation gives CASSSGPLNEKLFF.